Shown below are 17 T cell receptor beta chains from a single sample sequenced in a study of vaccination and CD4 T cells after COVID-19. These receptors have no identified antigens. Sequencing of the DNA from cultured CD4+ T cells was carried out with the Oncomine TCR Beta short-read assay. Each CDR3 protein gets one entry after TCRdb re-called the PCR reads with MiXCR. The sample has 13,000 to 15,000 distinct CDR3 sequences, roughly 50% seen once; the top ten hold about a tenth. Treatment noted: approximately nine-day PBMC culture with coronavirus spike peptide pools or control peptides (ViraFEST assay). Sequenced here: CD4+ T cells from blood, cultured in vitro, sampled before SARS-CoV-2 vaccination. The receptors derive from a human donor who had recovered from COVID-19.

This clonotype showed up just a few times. CDR3 sequence: CASSLDRGRGYTF. The CDR3 DNA reads TGTGCCAGCAGTTTGGACAGGGGTCGTGGCTACACCTTC. The gene calls are TRBV28 and TRBJ1-2, with 9 bases that match TRBD1. The CDR3 runs to 13 residues. The junction had 3 bases not matched to a gene; V was cut back by 3 bases and J by 7 bases. Germline assignment: CDR1 MDHEN and CDR2 SYDVKM.

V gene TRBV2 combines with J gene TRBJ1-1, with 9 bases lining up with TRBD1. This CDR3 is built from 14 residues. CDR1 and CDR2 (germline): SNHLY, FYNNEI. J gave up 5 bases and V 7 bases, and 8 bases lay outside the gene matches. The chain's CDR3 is CASTTKTGGTEAFF. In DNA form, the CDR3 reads TGTGCCAGCACAACAAAGACAGGGGGAACTGAAGCTTTCTTT.

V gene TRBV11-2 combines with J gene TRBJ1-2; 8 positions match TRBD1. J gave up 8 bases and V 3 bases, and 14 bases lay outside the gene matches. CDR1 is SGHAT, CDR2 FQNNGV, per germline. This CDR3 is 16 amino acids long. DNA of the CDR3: TGTGCCAGCAGCTTCCGGACAGGGACGGGCGGGCGAGGCTACACCTTC. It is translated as CASSFRTGTGGRGYTF.

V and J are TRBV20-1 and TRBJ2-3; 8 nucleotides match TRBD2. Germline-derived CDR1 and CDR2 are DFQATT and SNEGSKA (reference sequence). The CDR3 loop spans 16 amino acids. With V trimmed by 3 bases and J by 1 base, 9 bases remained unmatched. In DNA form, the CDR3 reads TGCAGTGCTAGGAGTACCCGGGAGGGGGGCACAGATACGCAGTATTTT. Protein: CSARSTREGGTDTQYF.

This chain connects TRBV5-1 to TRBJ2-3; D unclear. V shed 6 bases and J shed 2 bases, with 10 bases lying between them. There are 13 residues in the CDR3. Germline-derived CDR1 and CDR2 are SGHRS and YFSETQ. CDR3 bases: TGCGCCAGCATCCTTCTCCTCACAGATACGCAGTATTTT. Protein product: CASILLLTDTQYF.

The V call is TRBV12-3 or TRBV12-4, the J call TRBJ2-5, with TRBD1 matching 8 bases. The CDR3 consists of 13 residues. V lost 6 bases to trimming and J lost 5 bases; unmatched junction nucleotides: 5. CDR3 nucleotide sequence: TGTGCCAGCAGCTCGGGACAGGTGGAGACCCAGTACTTC. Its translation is CASSSGQVETQYF.

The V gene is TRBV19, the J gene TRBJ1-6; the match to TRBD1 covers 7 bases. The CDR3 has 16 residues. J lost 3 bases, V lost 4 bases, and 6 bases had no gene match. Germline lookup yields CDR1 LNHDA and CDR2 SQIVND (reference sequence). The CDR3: CASSRGRDSYNSPLHF. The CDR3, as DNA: TGTGCCAGTAGTAGGGGCCGGGACAGCTATAATTCACCCCTCCACTTT.

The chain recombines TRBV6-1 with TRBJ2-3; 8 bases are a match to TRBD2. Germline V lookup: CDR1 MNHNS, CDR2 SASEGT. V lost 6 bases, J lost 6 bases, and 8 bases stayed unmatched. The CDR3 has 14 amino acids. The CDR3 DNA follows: TGTGCCAGCAGCCCAGCGGGAGTTCGGGATACGCAGTATTTT. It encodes CASSPAGVRDTQYF.

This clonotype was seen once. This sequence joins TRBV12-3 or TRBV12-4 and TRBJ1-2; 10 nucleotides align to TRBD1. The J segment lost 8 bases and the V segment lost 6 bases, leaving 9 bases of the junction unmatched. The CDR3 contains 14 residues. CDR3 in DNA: TGTGCCAGCAGCGCCCAAGGGACAGGGGTCGGCTACACCTTC. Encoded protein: CASSAQGTGVGYTF.

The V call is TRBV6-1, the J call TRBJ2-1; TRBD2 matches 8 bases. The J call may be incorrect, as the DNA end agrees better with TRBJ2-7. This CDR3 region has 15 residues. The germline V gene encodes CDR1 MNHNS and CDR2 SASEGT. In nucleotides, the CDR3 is TGTGCCAGCACATTAGCGGGAAAAAGACCGGGGGAGCAGTACTTC. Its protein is CASTLAGKRPGEQYF.

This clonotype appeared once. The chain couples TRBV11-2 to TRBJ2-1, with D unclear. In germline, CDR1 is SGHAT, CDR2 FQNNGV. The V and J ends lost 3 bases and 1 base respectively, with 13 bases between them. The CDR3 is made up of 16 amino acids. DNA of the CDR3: TGTGCCAGCAGCTTGAGGTGGGATCGATCCTACAATGAGCAGTTCTTC. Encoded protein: CASSLRWDRSYNEQFF.

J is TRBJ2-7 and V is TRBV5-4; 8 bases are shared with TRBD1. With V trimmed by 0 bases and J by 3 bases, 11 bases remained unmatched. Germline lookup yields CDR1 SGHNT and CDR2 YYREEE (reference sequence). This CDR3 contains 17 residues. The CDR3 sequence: CASSLGITPGQDYEQYF. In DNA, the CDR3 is TGTGCCAGCAGCTTGGGCATTACTCCGGGACAGGACTACGAGCAGTACTTC.

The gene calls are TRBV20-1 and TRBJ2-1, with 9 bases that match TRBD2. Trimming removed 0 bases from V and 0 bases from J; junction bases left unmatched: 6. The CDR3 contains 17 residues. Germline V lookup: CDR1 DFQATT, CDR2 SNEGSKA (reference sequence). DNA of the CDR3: TGCAGTGCTAGAGACCTAGCGGGGAAGCTCTCCTACAATGAGCAGTTCTTC. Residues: CSARDLAGKLSYNEQFF.

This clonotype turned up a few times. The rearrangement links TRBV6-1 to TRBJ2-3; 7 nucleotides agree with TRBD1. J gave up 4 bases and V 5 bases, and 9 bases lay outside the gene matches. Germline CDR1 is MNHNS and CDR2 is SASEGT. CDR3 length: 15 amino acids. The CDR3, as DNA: TGTGCCAGCAGTCTCGACAGGGTTCTACCAGATACGCAGTATTTT. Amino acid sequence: CASSLDRVLPDTQYF.

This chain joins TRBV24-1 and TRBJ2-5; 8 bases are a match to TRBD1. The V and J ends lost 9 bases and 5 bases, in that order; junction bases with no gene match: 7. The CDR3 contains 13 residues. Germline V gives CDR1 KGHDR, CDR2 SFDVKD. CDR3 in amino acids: CATGTGRRETQYF. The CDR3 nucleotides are TGTGCCACCGGGACAGGAAGGAGGGAGACCCAGTACTTC.

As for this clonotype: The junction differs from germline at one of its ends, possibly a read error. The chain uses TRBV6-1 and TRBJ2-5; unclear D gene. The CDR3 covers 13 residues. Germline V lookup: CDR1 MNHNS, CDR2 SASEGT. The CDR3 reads CASSQATQETQYF. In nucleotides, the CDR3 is TGTGCCAGCAGTCAAGCGACCCAAGAGACCCAGTACTTC.

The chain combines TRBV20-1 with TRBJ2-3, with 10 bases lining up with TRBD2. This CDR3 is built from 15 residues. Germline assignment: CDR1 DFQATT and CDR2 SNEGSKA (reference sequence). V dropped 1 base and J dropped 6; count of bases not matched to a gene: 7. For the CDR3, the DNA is TGCAGTGCTAGAGTACTAGCGGGAAAGGGCGATACGCAGTATTTT. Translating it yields CSARVLAGKGDTQYF.